The source of this TCR beta chain is a study of shared clonotypes between healthy human individuals. The authors' processing: Junction-only sequences without quality scores came from ImmunoSEQ, so filtering differed. Libraries were prepared by immunoSEQ multiplex PCR; TCRdb keeps only in-frame clonotypes and omits some of them. V, J and clone size derive from that table, while D and trimming were established from the DNA sequence. The sample contains around 1,100,000 clones, 77% of which appear only once. The study, taken as a whole, reports: Naive CD4 clonotypes overlapped across a handful of donors at roughly 5%.

Germline-derived CDR1 and CDR2 are MNHEY and SVGAGI. V dropped 6 bases and J dropped 7; count of bases not matched to a gene: 6. The CDR3 contains 13 residues. The table lists this clone with a few counts. Its antigen is not known. V and J are TRBV6-5 and TRBJ1-5, with TRBD1 matching 7 bases. The source is a man in his late teens or twenties in good health. Some clones in this sample may be carry-over from other donors' samples. Sample: memory CD4+ T cells from PBMCs. Subset given: CD45RA-negative fraction. The CDR3 loop is CASSRDRWQPQHF. The CDR3, as DNA: TGTGCCAGCAGCCGGGACAGATGGCAGCCCCAGCATTTT.